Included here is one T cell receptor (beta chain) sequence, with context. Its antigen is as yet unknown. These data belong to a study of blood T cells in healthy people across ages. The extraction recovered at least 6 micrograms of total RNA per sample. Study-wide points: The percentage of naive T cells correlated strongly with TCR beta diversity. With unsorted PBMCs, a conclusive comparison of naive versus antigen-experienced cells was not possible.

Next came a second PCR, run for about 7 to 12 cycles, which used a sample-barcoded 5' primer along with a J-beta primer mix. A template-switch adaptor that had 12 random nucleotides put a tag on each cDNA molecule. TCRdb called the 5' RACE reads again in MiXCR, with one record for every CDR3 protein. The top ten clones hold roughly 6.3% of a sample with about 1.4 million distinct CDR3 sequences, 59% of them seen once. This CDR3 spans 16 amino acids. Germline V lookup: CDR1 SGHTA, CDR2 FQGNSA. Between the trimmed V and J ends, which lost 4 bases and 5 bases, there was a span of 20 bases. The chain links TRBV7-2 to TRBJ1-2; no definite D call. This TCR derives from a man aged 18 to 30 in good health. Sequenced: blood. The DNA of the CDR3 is TGTGCCAGCAGCTATACCCGGAGGCCCTTAGGGTATGGCTACACCTTC. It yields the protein CASSYTRRPLGYGYTF.